This is a list of T cell receptor beta chains from one sample in a study of shared clonotypes between healthy human individuals. TCRdb's copy holds only in-frame clones and misses some; the assay was immunoSEQ multiplex PCR. Among roughly 1 million clones, around 78% were seen once, and the ten largest hold 0.52%. Sequencing input: memory CD4+ T cells from PBMCs. The source of these receptors is a young man in good health. Some clones in this sample may be carry-over from other donors' samples. The CDR3 runs from the conserved cysteine through the conserved F or W. A D gene is named only where the DNA matches it firmly. The size field is filled for only some rows; it gives once, few, many or a size class.

TRBJ2-5,NA,NA,TRBV21-1,TGTGCCAGCAGCAAAGAAGGAGGGCCTAACTACGCCGATAAAGAGACCCAGTACTTC,CASSKEGGPNYADKETQYF
TRBJ1-1,TRBD1,few,TRBV9,TGTGCCAGCAGCTGGGACAGCAACACTGAAGCTTTCTTT,CASSWDSNTEAFF
TRBJ1-6,NA,NA,TRBV30,TGTGCCTGGAGCCTTGGTACTTCGGGGAATTCACCCCTCCACTTT,CAWSLGTSGNSPLHF
TRBJ2-7,TRBD1,NA,TRBV19,TGTGCCAGTAGTGCTAGGACAGGCGGTACCTACGAGCAGTACTTC,CASSARTGGTYEQYF
TRBJ2-3,TRBD2,many,TRBV18,TGTGCCAGCTCACCAACCTTAACTAGCGGCACAGATACGCAGTATTTT,CASSPTLTSGTDTQYF
TRBJ2-5,NA,once,TRBV6-5,TGTGCCGGACGATTCGGCGGGAACCTACAAGAGACCCAGTACTTC,CAGRFGGNLQETQYF
TRBJ2-7,NA,NA,TRBV11-2,TGTGCCAGCAGCTTTGGGGGGAAGACCTACGAGCAGTACTTC,CASSFGGKTYEQYF
TRBJ1-1,NA,NA,TRBV25-1,TGTGCCAGCTCCCTCCGGGGGGCTGAAGCTTTCTTT,CASSLRGAEAFF
TRBJ2-2,TRBD2,NA,TRBV30,TGTGCCTGGAGTGTGCCTAGCGGGAGGGACGTCCCCGGGGAGCTGTTTTTT,CAWSVPSGRDVPGELFF
TRBJ1-1,NA,NA,TRBV19,TGTGCCAGTAGTATGCGCAGGTCCACTGAAGCTTTCTTT,CASSMRRSTEAFF
TRBJ2-2,NA,few,TRBV5-1,TGCGCCAGCAGCTTGGCACAGGGAACATTCACCGGGGAGCTGTTTTTT,CASSLAQGTFTGELFF
TRBJ2-2,NA,NA,TRBV5-1,TGCGCCAGCAGCTTTACCGTGCGTCAGAACACCGGGGAGCTGTTTTTT,CASSFTVRQNTGELFF
TRBJ2-7,NA,NA,TRBV11-3,TGTGCCAGCAGCTTAGGAGGGGCGGCCGATAGGGGCTACGAGCAGTACTTC,CASSLGGAADRGYEQYF
TRBJ1-5,NA,NA,TRBV19,TGTGCCAGTAGTATCGAAGGGGCCGGTCAGCCCCAGCATTTT,CASSIEGAGQPQHF
TRBJ2-1,NA,NA,TRBV5-4,TGTGCCAGCAGCCTTTTCTCCGGGGGCCGTCCCAACAATGAGCAGTTCTTC,CASSLFSGGRPNNEQFF
TRBJ2-3,TRBD1,NA,TRBV11-1,TGTGCCAGCAGCCCCCTTTCTGGGACAGGAATCACAGATACGCAGTATTTT,CASSPLSGTGITDTQYF
TRBJ2-3,NA,NA,TRBV7-2,TGTGCCAGCAGCTATACGTATAGCACAGATACGCAGTATTTT,CASSYTYSTDTQYF
TRBJ2-3,TRBD2,NA,TRBV5-6,TGTGCCAGCAGCCCGATAGCGGGAGGGCCATTTGATACGCAGTATTTT,CASSPIAGGPFDTQYF
TRBJ1-2,TRBD1,NA,TRBV6-1,TGTGCCAGCAGTGAGGACAGGCCAGAATACTATGGCTACACCTTC,CASSEDRPEYYGYTF
TRBJ2-5,TRBD1,NA,TRBV28,TGTGCCAGCAGTTACGGGACAGGGAAAGAGACCCAGTACTTC,CASSYGTGKETQYF